Each of the 15 T cell receptor beta chains below was sequenced from the same sample in a study of blood T cell repertoires in COVID-19. This table comes from immunoSEQ multiplex PCR, and its TCRdb copy is limited to in-frame clones, with some not included. This table holds roughly 120,000 clones, around 87% found once. Material for sequencing was peripheral blood. These receptors were taken from a woman in her 70s with acute or convalescent COVID-19.

This chain links TRBV19 with TRBJ2-3; 7 bases line up with TRBD1. J lost 5 bases, V lost 1 base, and 3 bases had no gene match. The CDR3 spans 14 residues. Germline V gene data show CDR1 as LNHDA and CDR2 as SQIVND (reference sequence). CDR3: CASSIAQGIDTQYF. The DNA of the CDR3 is TGTGCCAGTAGTATAGCACAGGGGATAGATACGCAGTATTTT. Combining the CDR3 with reference TRBV19 and TRBJ2-3 gives the whole variable domain DGGITQSPKYLFRKEGQNVTLSCEQNLNHDAMYWYRQDPGQGLRLIYYSQIVNDFQKGDIAEGYSVSREKKESFPLTVTSAQKNPTAFYLCASSIAQGIDTQYFGPGTRLTVL.

Only a few counts were recorded for this clone. This chain joins TRBV2 and TRBJ1-1; D remains ambiguous. V gave up 4 bases and J gave up 0 bases, with 9 bases separating them. This CDR3 comprises 14 residues. Germline V gene sequence: CDR1 SNHLY, CDR2 FYNNEI. The CDR3 region is CASSVRTMNTEAFF. For the CDR3, the DNA is TGTGCCAGCAGTGTTAGAACTATGAACACTGAAGCTTTCTTT.

This clone was recorded once. The gene calls are TRBV27 and TRBJ2-6; 10 bases agree with TRBD2. Germline trimming cut 5 bases from V and 0 bases from J; bases unmatched to any gene: 19. CDR1 MNHEY and CDR2 SMNVEV come from the germline V gene (reference sequence). The CDR3 covers 22 residues. Here the CDR3 DNA reads TGTGCCAGCAGTCGCGATAGAACGCCAAGGACTAGCGGCCACTCTGGGGCCAACGTCCTGACTTTC. Protein: CASSRDRTPRTSGHSGANVLTF.

V gene TRBV27 combines with J gene TRBJ1-5; D unclear. Trimming removed 5 bases from V and 4 bases from J, with 9 bases in between. Germline V gene sequence: CDR1 MNHEY, CDR2 SMNVEV (reference sequence). The CDR3 totals 13 residues. CDR3 DNA sequence: TGTGCCAGCAGTCCGCCCGGGAATCAGCCCCAGCATTTT. It encodes CASSPPGNQPQHF.

The chain is built from TRBV2 and TRBJ2-7, with D tentatively TRBD2 (6 bases). CDR3 length: 14 residues. V was pared by 7 bases and J by 3 bases, with 16 bases between. Germline assignment: CDR1 SNHLY and CDR2 FYNNEI. CDR3 in amino acids: CASTSSGTFYEQYF. CDR3 coding DNA: TGTGCCAGCACCAGTTCAGGGACTTTCTACGAGCAGTACTTC.

The genes are TRBV28 and TRBJ2-3, with D possibly TRBD2 on 7 matching bases. The CDR3 runs to 20 residues. CDR1 is MDHEN, CDR2 SYDVKM, per germline. V was trimmed by 6 bases and J by 0 bases, leaving 28 bases between them. The CDR3 reads CASRLDALGGALTSTDTQYF. CDR3 bases: TGTGCCAGCAGATTAGACGCATTGGGGGGGGCCTTAACTAGCACAGATACGCAGTATTTT.

Only one count was recorded for this clone. The J gene is TRBJ2-3, the V gene TRBV11-2; D gene unclear. V lost 5 bases, J lost 7 bases, and 4 bases lay in between. The germline gives CDR1 SGHAT, CDR2 FQNNGV. The CDR3 has 10 residues. CDR3 loop: CASSRYTQYF. In DNA, the CDR3 is TGTGCCAGCAGCCGTTATACGCAGTATTTT.

The rearrangement links TRBV2 to TRBJ1-2; 11 bases fit TRBD1. With 6 bases clipped from V and 5 bases from J, the junction kept 5 bases outside the gene matches. CDR1 is SNHLY and CDR2 is FYNNEI in the germline V gene. This CDR3 has 14 amino acids. The CDR3: CASRQGQGAYGYTF. Here the CDR3 DNA reads TGTGCCAGCAGACAAGGACAGGGGGCGTATGGCTACACCTTC.

The rearrangement uses TRBV5-1 and TRBJ1-1, with 8 bases that match TRBD1. J lost 7 bases, V lost 4 bases, and 12 bases had no gene match. Germline V gives CDR1 SGHRS, CDR2 YFSETQ. This CDR3 has 15 amino acids. CDR3 region: CASSPGTGGVGEAFF. DNA of the CDR3: TGCGCCAGCAGCCCGGGGACAGGAGGGGTCGGTGAAGCTTTCTTT.

The CDR3 DNA reads as TGTGCCAGCAGCCAACTAATGACTGAAGCTTTCTTT. This codes for CASSQLMTEAFF. The V call is TRBV14, the J call TRBJ1-1; D gene ambiguous. V was cut by 2 bases and J by 5 bases, with 6 bases left in between. Germline CDR1 is SGHDN and CDR2 is FVKESK. The CDR3 is 12 amino acids.

This clone was seen more than once but under ten times. This chain joins TRBV18 and TRBJ2-1; the D gene is possibly TRBD2 (5 bases). This CDR3 has 14 amino acids. Germline CDR1 is KGHSH and CDR2 is LQKENI. V shed 1 base and J shed 4 bases, with 8 bases lying between them. As DNA, the CDR3 is TGTGCCAGCTCACCACTCGAGGGTTACAATGAGCAGTTCTTC. Its protein product is CASSPLEGYNEQFF.

J is TRBJ2-3 and V is TRBV5-1; tentatively, D is TRBD2 (5 bases). Trimming stripped 0 bases from V and 0 bases from J, with 11 bases between. The V gene's germline CDR1 is SGHRS and CDR2 YFSETQ. This CDR3 is 16 amino acids long. CDR3 sequence (DNA): TGCGCCAGCAGCTTGGCGAGGGTTACTAGCACAGATACGCAGTATTTT. Translating gives CASSLARVTSTDTQYF. The full variable domain, completed using reference TRBV5-1 and TRBJ2-3, is KAGVTQTPRYLIKTRGQQVTLSCSPISGHRSVSWYQQTPGQGLQFLFEYFSETQRNKGNFPGRFSGRQFSNSRSEMNVSTLELGDSALYLCASSLARVTSTDTQYFGPGTRLTVL.

The chain has TRBV2 and TRBJ2-1, with 7 bases fitting TRBD2. This CDR3 is 15 amino acids long. The V gene's germline CDR1 is SNHLY and CDR2 FYNNEI. V was pared by 2 bases and J by 9 bases, with 10 bases of the junction left unmatched. The CDR3: CASSESSQRGSEQFF. In DNA form, the CDR3 reads TGTGCCAGCAGTGAATCGAGCCAGCGGGGTAGTGAGCAGTTCTTC.

The CDR3: CAWGGAANTIYF. CDR3 sequence (DNA): TGTGCCTGGGGGGGGGCAGCAAACACCATATATTTT. V is TRBV30 and J is TRBJ1-3; D perhaps matches TRBD1 (6 bases). Deletions cut 5 bases from V and 6 bases from J, with 11 bases between. CDR1 and CDR2 from the germline V gene are GTSNPN and SVGIG (reference sequence). The CDR3 is made up of 12 amino acids.

The chain carries TRBV7-9 and TRBJ2-2; 7 nucleotides align to TRBD1. Trimming cost V 9 bases and J 6 bases; bases outside gene matches: 7. The CDR3 extends over 13 amino acids. Germline CDR1 SEHNR, CDR2 FQNEAQ (reference sequence). CDR3 residues: CARATGVAGELFF. DNA of the CDR3: TGTGCCAGGGCCACAGGGGTGGCCGGGGAGCTGTTTTTT.